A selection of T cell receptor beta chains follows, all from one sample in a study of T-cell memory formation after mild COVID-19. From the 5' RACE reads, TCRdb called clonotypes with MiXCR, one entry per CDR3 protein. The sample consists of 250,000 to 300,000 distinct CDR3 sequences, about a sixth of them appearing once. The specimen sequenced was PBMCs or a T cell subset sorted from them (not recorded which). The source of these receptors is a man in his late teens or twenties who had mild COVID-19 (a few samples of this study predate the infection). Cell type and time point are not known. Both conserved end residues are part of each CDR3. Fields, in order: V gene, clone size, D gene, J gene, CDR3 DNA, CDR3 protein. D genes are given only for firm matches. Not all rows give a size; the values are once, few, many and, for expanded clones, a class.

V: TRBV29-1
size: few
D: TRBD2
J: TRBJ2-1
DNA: TGCAGCGTGACCGGGCGGGGGGGAGACAATGAGCAGTTCTTC
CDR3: CSVTGRGGDNEQFF

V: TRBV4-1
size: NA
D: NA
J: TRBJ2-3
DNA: TGCGCCAGCAGTAGAGGGGGGCAGGTAACAGATACGCAGTATTTT
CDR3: CASSRGGQVTDTQYF

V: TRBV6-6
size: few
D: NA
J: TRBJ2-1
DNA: TGTGCCAGCAGTTTGGGAGGAGACATCGATGAGCAGTTCTTC
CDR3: CASSLGGDIDEQFF

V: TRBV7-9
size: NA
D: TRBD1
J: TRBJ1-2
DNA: TGTGCCAGCAGCTGGACCACAGGGGGCGATGGCTACACCTTC
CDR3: CASSWTTGGDGYTF

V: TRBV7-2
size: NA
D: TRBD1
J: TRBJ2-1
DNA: TGTGCCAGCAGCGCCCGGGACAGGGGTTACAATGAGCAGTTCTTC
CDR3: CASSARDRGYNEQFF

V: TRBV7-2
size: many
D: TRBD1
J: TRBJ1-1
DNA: TGTGCCAGCAGCCGGGACAGATTTTTCACTGAAGCTTTCTTT
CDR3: CASSRDRFFTEAFF

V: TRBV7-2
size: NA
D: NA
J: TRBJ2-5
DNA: TGTGCCAGCAGCGGGGGGAACCAAGAGACCCAGTACTTC
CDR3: CASSGGNQETQYF

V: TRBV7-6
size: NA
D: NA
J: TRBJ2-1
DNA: TGTGCCAGCAGCTTAAGCGTGGACTCCTACAATGAGCAGTTCTTC
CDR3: CASSLSVDSYNEQFF

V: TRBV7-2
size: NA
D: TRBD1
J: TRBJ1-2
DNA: TGTGCCAGCAGCTTACCCCCGGGACAGACCTCGGGCTACACCTTC
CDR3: CASSLPPGQTSGYTF

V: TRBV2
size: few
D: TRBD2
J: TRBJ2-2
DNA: TGTGCCAGCAGCGGGGGGGCTGGTACCGGGGAGCTGTTTTTT
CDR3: CASSGGAGTGELFF

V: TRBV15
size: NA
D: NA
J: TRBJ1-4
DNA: TGTGCCACCAGCAGAGATTTAGCTACGGAAAAACTGTTTTTT
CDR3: CATSRDLATEKLFF

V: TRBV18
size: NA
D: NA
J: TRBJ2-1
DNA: TGTGCCAGCTCACAGGAAGTGACGGGCTACAATGAGCAGTTCTTC
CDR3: CASSQEVTGYNEQFF

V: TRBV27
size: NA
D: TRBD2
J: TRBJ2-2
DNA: TGTGCCAGCACCCTCTTAGCGGGGGGGCAGGACGGGGAGCTGTTTTTT
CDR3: CASTLLAGGQDGELFF

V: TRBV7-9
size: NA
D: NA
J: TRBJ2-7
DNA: TGTGCCAGCAGACAAAGGGGGGAATACGAGCAGTACTTC
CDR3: CASRQRGEYEQYF

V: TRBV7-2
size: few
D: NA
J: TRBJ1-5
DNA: TGTGCCAGCAGCTCAGACAGGTACCCCCAGCCCCAGCATTTT
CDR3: CASSSDRYPQPQHF

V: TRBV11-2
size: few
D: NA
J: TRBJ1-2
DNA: TGTGCCAGCAGCTCCCGGTCTCTTTATGGCTACACCTTC
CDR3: CASSSRSLYGYTF

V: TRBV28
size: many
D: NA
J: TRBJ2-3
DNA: TGTGCCAGCAGGACTCCCGCTACAGATACGCAGTATTTT
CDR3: CASRTPATDTQYF

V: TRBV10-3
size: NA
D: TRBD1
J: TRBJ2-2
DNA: TGTGCCACCACAGGGGGCGCGAACACCGGGGAGCTGTTTTTT
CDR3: CATTGGANTGELFF

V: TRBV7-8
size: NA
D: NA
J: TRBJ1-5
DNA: TGTGCCAGCAGCAGGGTCCCCGGGCCGGGTCAGCCCCAGCATTTT
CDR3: CASSRVPGPGQPQHF

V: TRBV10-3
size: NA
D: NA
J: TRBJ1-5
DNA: TGTGCCATCGGCCCCCGAACTGATCAGCCCCAGCATTTT
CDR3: CAIGPRTDQPQHF

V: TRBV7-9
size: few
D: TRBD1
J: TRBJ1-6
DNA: TGTGCCAGCAGGCCAATTACAGGGGATGATTCACCCCTCCACTTT
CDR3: CASRPITGDDSPLHF

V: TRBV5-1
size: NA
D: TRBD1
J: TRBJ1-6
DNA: TGCGCCAGCAGCCTCAGGGGGCCGGTTACGAATTCACCCCTCCACTTT
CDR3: CASSLRGPVTNSPLHF

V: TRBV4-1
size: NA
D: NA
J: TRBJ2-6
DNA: TGCGCCAGCAGCCCATCGGACAGCCACTCTGGGGCCAACGTCCTGACTTTC
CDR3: CASSPSDSHSGANVLTF

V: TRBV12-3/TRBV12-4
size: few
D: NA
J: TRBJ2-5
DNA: TGTGCCATCAAAACTGGCGGGACCCAGTACTTC
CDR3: CAIKTGGTQYF